This TCR beta chain was profiled in a study of blood T cell repertoires in COVID-19 (TCRdb year 2020). Background for the entire study: Samples from collaborators originated in the United States, Italy and Spain and spanned both the acute and convalescent phases of COVID-19. Sample metadata almost always included a de-identified subject ID, COVID-19 status, age in years and sex. The samples were drawn from two sources: the first 160 participants of the ongoing ImmuneRACE study, and 1,000 to 1,500 subjects contributed by 6 global collaborators. Deeply sampled blood TCRbeta repertoires from subjects exposed to, actively infected with, or recovered from COVID-19 were included in the dataset. The repertoires were made available in a free public database intended to serve as a resource for research on the immune response to SARS-CoV-2. Where available, HLA class I and class II types were taken from metadata supplied by the sample provider and were not determined by assay-based typing. The prospective study material was composed of cDNA or gDNA derived from T cells, B-cell-depleted T cells, or PBMCs. Study-wide conclusions, independent of this receptor: Clinical and demographic metadata were provided uncurated, with the amount varying by source and participant.

On this clone: It has no known antigen specificity. Base qualities are not provided; no much larger clone lies one nucleotide away.

Each collaborating institution followed its own protocols to collect whole blood in K2EDTA tubes. For TCRbeta analysis, collaborator samples were shipped as frozen whole blood, as isolated PBMCs, or as DNA extracted from either sample type. A distance of 20 bases separates the germline ends of V and J, which lose 1 base and 5 bases respectively. CDR1 and CDR2 (KGHSH, LQKENI) derive from the germline V gene. The CDR3 sequence holds 17 residues, the cysteine and phenylalanine included. Left in the record is the CDR3 DNA by itself, 51 bases read in frame from the first base. TCRbeta CDR3 regions were amplified from genomic DNA using the immunoSEQ Assay, a bias-controlled multiplex PCR. Per the original workflow: Nucleated cell counts per sample were estimated from amplification of reference gene primers within the assay. Sequence reads were collapsed and filtered to measure the absolute abundance of every unique TCRbeta CDR3 rearrangement. For each sample, productive Simpson clonality was calculated as the square root of Simpson's diversity index across productive rearrangements. TCRdb limited this immuneACCESS table to in-frame rearrangements with V and J called. A share of clones is missing; checked studies link under half to unresolved V genes, and the rest is unexplained. Clonal size and the V and J genes are those of that table, whereas D and trimming came from the DNA. The sample table lists 260,000 or so clones, approximately 91% of them with a count of one. The ten most abundant clones make up more than 7.5% of the sample.

The sequencing sample was made of peripheral blood. This receptor was identified in a man aged 18 to 29 with active or convalescent COVID-19. The sequence links TRBV18 to TRBJ2-5; D gene: possibly TRBD1, on 7 matching bases. The CDR3 region has the sequence CASSPLERDLTGETQYF. The DNA sequence follows: TGTGCCAGCTCACCACTTGAACGGGACTTGACAGGGGAGACCCAGTACTTC.